Below are 9 T cell receptor beta chains sequenced from a single sample in a study of cytomegalovirus exposure and HLA in healthy donors. Sequencing used immunoSEQ multiplex PCR; TCRdb keeps in-frame clones, though not all of them. The sample shows 130,000 to 150,000 clones, approximately 90% of them seen only once. Source material: PBMCs. The receptor set was obtained from a man aged 18 to 30 in good health and CMV-seropositive.

V usage is TRBV5-1 and J usage is TRBJ2-3; TRBD2 matches 7 bases. The CDR3 contains 14 residues. The ends lost 5 bases at V and 9 bases at J; junction bases unmatched: 12. Germline-derived CDR1 and CDR2 are SGHRS and YFSETQ. Here the CDR3 DNA reads TGCGCCAGCAGGACGGAGGGAGGGGTGGGAACGCAGTATTTT. Protein sequence: CASRTEGGVGTQYF.

V is TRBV5-1 and J is TRBJ1-2; 7 bases agree with TRBD1. Trimming took 5 bases from V and 2 from J; bases not matched to a gene: 6. Per germline, CDR1 SGHRS and CDR2 YFSETQ. The length of the CDR3 is 14 residues. CDR3 in DNA: TGCGCCAGCAGGGTCCAGGGACAGAACTATGGCTACACCTTC. Its translation is CASRVQGQNYGYTF.

In its sample, this clone was seen once. J is TRBJ1-1 and V is TRBV2, with 8 bases identical to TRBD1. The length of the CDR3 is 15 residues. With 5 bases clipped from V and 6 bases from J, the junction kept 11 bases outside the gene matches. The germline V gene has CDR1 SNHLY and CDR2 FYNNEI. CDR3 loop: CASSPDRAGRAEAFF. The CDR3 DNA reads TGTGCCAGCAGTCCGGACAGGGCAGGTAGGGCTGAAGCTTTCTTT.

In its sample, this clone was seen a few times. The chain recombines TRBV9 with TRBJ1-2; no firm D call. The CDR3 extends over 14 amino acids. V lost 4 bases to trimming and J lost 6 bases, with 16 bases between them. Germline CDR1 and CDR2: SGDLS and YYNGEE. The CDR3 coding sequence is TGTGCCAGCAGCCCCCTAGACGCGGGTCATGGCTACACCTTC. Translating it yields CASSPLDAGHGYTF.

V usage is TRBV10-3 and J usage is TRBJ2-7, with 11 bases that match TRBD2. Germline CDR1 reads ENHRY; CDR2 reads SYGVKD. J gave up 4 bases and V 0 bases, and 8 bases lay outside the gene matches. The CDR3 is 17 amino acids. The CDR3, as DNA: TGTGCCATCAGTGAGTCGACTCGTCCTAGCGGGGGGTACGAGCAGTACTTC. This gives the protein CAISESTRPSGGYEQYF.

The chain joins TRBV4-1 to TRBJ2-7, with TRBD2 matching 12 bases. Germline V CDR1 and CDR2: MGHRA, YSYEKL. V lost 5 bases to trimming and J lost 3 bases; unmatched junction nucleotides: 8. The CDR3 extends over 16 amino acids. The CDR3 DNA sequence: TGCGCCAGCAGCTCGGGACTAGCGGGCTTCAACTACGAGCAGTACTTC. The encoded protein is CASSSGLAGFNYEQYF.

This clone was observed a few times. The chain has TRBV7-6 and TRBJ1-1, with 8 bases aligning to TRBD1. The germline V gene encodes CDR1 SGHVS and CDR2 FNYEAQ. With 6 bases clipped from V and 0 bases from J, the junction kept 6 bases outside the gene matches. The CDR3 has 15 residues. CDR3 DNA: TGTGCCAGCAGGGCCGGACAGGGTCTGAACACTGAAGCTTTCTTT. This translates into CASRAGQGLNTEAFF.

The chain is built from TRBV7-9 and TRBJ2-6, with no clear D. V shed 4 bases and J shed 0 bases, with 4 bases lying between them. CDR3 size: 14 residues. Germline-derived CDR1 and CDR2 are SEHNR and FQNEAQ (reference sequence). CDR3 region: CASSYNSGANVLTF. CDR3 in DNA: TGTGCCAGCAGCTACAACTCTGGGGCCAACGTCCTGACTTTC.

The chain has TRBV6-4 and TRBJ2-1; 8 bases fit TRBD2. V trimming: 2 bases; J trimming: 7 bases; junction bases outside the gene matches: 7. Germline values: CDR1 MRHNA, CDR2 SNTAGT. This CDR3 region has 15 residues. As DNA, the CDR3 is TGTGCCAGCAGTGACGGGACTAGGGATTCGAATGAGCAGTTCTTC. It encodes CASSDGTRDSNEQFF.